This passage covers 8 T cell receptor beta chains from one sample sequenced in a study of response to subunit inactivated influenza vaccine. TCRdb independently ran MiXCR on the RT-PCR reads; one entry per CDR3 protein. This sample carries 650,000 or so distinct CDR3 sequences, 14% of them seen once, and the ten largest clones take roughly 7.6%. Source: PBMCs from blood, taken 14 days before vaccination. The receptors derive from a man aged 45-65 years who received an inactivated influenza vaccine.

This chain connects TRBV7-9 to TRBJ2-7; 8 bases line up with TRBD1. The CDR3 covers 13 residues. The germline V gene encodes CDR1 SEHNR and CDR2 FQNEAQ (reference sequence). J was trimmed by 6 bases and V by 4 bases; bases with no gene match: 5. The CDR3 nucleotides read TGTGCCAGCAGCTCATCCACAGGGGGCGAGCAGTACTTC. Translated, it gives CASSSSTGGEQYF.

This chain links TRBV27 with TRBJ2-5; 11 nucleotides line up with TRBD2. V lost 4 bases and J lost 2; bases outside the gene matches: 9. CDR3 length: 17 residues. Per the germline V gene, CDR1 is MNHEY and CDR2 is SMNVEV (reference sequence). This CDR3 is CASSSHRLAGRQETQYF. The DNA of the CDR3 is TGTGCCAGCAGTTCCCACAGACTAGCGGGGAGACAAGAGACCCAGTACTTC.

This clonotype turned up a few times. V is TRBV4-3 and J is TRBJ2-2; 8 bases line up with TRBD2. CDR3 length equals 19 residues. The ends lost 3 bases at V and 3 bases at J; junction bases unmatched: 15. Per germline, CDR1 LGHNA and CDR2 YSLEER. CDR3 loop: CASSQWDIYREGDTGELFF. The CDR3 region has the DNA TGCGCCAGCAGCCAGTGGGACATTTATCGGGAGGGGGACACCGGGGAGCTGTTTTTT.

The chain recombines TRBV4-3 with TRBJ1-2; 7 nucleotides agree with TRBD1. The CDR3 runs to 14 residues. The V gene end was trimmed by 2 bases and the J gene end by 2 bases; junction bases not matched to a gene: 2. Germline V gives CDR1 LGHNA, CDR2 YSLEER. For the CDR3, the DNA is TGCGCCAGCAGCCAATCGACAGGGAACTATGGCTACACCTTC. Its translation: CASSQSTGNYGYTF.

DNA for the CDR3: TGTGCCAGCAGTGAAAGTAGCAATCAGCCCCAGCATTTT. Protein: CASSESSNQPQHF. The gene calls are TRBV2 and TRBJ1-5; D gene uncertain. V was clipped by 2 bases and J by 0 bases, with 2 bases between them. Per the germline V gene, CDR1 is SNHLY and CDR2 is FYNNEI. The CDR3 contains 13 residues. Together with reference TRBV2 and TRBJ1-5, the CDR3 gives the full variable domain: EPEVTQTPSHQVTQMGQEVILRCVPISNHLYFYWYRQILGQKVEFLVSFYNNEISEKSEIFDDQFSVERPDGSNFTLKIRSTKLEDSAMYFCASSESSNQPQHFGDGTRLSIL.

This clonotype was detected ten times or more. The chain uses TRBV5-1 and TRBJ2-7; 7 nucleotides line up with TRBD2. The V gene's germline CDR1 is SGHRS and CDR2 YFSETQ. The CDR3 length is 14 residues. Trimming removed 2 bases from V and 3 bases from J; junction bases left unmatched: 5. Written as DNA, the CDR3 is TGCGCCAGCAGCTTTACTGGGGGGGGCTACGAGCAGTACTTC. It yields the protein CASSFTGGGYEQYF.

This clonotype was counted many times. V gene TRBV20-1 combines with J gene TRBJ2-3, with a possible D match to TRBD2 (5 bases). The length of the CDR3 is 12 residues. Germline CDR1 is DFQATT and CDR2 is SNEGSKA (reference sequence). The V and J ends lost 5 bases and 4 bases respectively, with 10 bases between them. CDR3 residues: CSAPKRSDTQYF. The CDR3 DNA is TGCAGTGCTCCTAAGCGGTCAGATACGCAGTATTTT.

The chain has TRBV11-1 and TRBJ2-7; D is possibly TRBD2 (6 bases). The CDR3 extends over 14 amino acids. CDR1 is SGHAT and CDR2 is FQDESV in the germline V gene (reference sequence). V lost 5 bases and J 7 bases, leaving 18 bases between the germline ends. For the CDR3, the DNA is TGTGCCAGCAGCCCGGGACTCCTTATTGGGGAGCAGTACTTC. Its protein is CASSPGLLIGEQYF. The full variable domain, completed using reference TRBV11-1 and TRBJ2-7, is EAEVAQSPRYKITEKSQAVAFWCDPISGHATLYWYRQILGQGPELLVQFQDESVVDDSQLPKDRFSAERLKGVDSTLKIQPAELGDSAMYLCASSPGLLIGEQYFGPGTRLTVT.